A single sample gave rise to the 12 T cell receptor beta chains below, sequenced in a study of blood T cell repertoires in COVID-19. Sequenced by immunoSEQ multiplex PCR; TCRdb stores in-frame clones only, minus some. This table has about 140,000 clones, over 70% appearing once. Sequencing was done on a sample of PBMCs or T cells enriched from blood (not recorded which). All receptors derive from a man in his 70s who had been exposed to COVID-19.

This clone was detected only a few times. The genes are TRBV2 and TRBJ2-2; 10 nucleotides agree with TRBD1. Trimming removed 7 bases from V and 8 bases from J; junction bases left unmatched: 13. CDR1 and CDR2 from the germline V gene are SNHLY and FYNNEI. The CDR3 length is 16 residues. CDR3 nucleotides: TGTGCCAGCACCTCCCGGGACAGGGGAATAATAGGGGAGCTGTTTTTT. Translation gives CASTSRDRGIIGELFF.

This clone was observed a handful of times. V usage is TRBV6-5 and J usage is TRBJ2-2, with a weak D call TRBD1 (7 bases). The CDR3 runs to 15 residues. CDR1 and CDR2 from the germline V gene are MNHEY and SVGAGI. V was pared by 7 bases and J by 5 bases, with 17 bases between. The CDR3 is CASTSTAGQTGELFF. DNA for the CDR3: TGTGCCAGCACCTCTACTGCGGGACAGACCGGGGAGCTGTTTTTT.

This clone has a single count. The chain employs TRBV12-3 or TRBV12-4 and TRBJ1-2; D remains ambiguous. The CDR3 has 13 residues. Deletions cut 2 bases from V and 0 bases from J, with 4 bases between. The CDR3 nucleotides are TGTGCCAGCAGTTTACTAGCTAACTATGGCTACACCTTC. It yields the protein CASSLLANYGYTF.

V usage is TRBV5-4 and J usage is TRBJ1-2, with D uncertain. The germline gives CDR1 SGHNT, CDR2 YYREEE (reference sequence). The CDR3 runs 12 residues. V shed 4 bases and J shed 1 base, with 5 bases lying between them. The CDR3 reads CASSDFNYGYTF. In DNA form, the CDR3 reads TGTGCCAGCAGCGACTTTAACTATGGCTACACCTTC.

The chain is built from TRBV18 and TRBJ1-2, with 9 positions matching TRBD1. Unmatched junction bases numbered 13, after V lost 0 bases and J lost 8 bases. Germline assignment: CDR1 KGHSH and CDR2 LQKENI. This CDR3 is 17 amino acids long. Written as DNA, the CDR3 is TGTGCCAGCTCACCACCGAACCGGCGACAGGGGGTATACGGCTACACCTTC. Translation gives CASSPPNRRQGVYGYTF.

This clone was seen only a few times. The rearrangement joins TRBV27 to TRBJ1-2; 8 bases agree with TRBD1. The CDR3 is 13 residues long. Germline V gives CDR1 MNHEY, CDR2 SMNVEV (reference sequence). The trim removed 2 bases at V and 5 bases at J, leaving 1 base unmatched. The CDR3 sequence: CASSLNRGYGYTF. In DNA, the CDR3 is TGTGCCAGCAGTTTAAACAGGGGGTATGGCTACACCTTC.

The rearrangement uses TRBV14 and TRBJ1-1; perhaps TRBD1 as D (5 bases). CDR1 and CDR2 from the germline V gene are SGHDN and FVKESK. Deletions cut 4 bases from V and 5 bases from J, with 8 bases between. This CDR3 contains 12 residues. The CDR3 reads CASSRQTTEAFF. The CDR3 bases are TGTGCCAGCAGCCGACAGACTACTGAAGCTTTCTTT.

This sequence joins TRBV30 and TRBJ1-1; 10 positions match TRBD1. V lost 5 bases to trimming and J lost 4 bases; unmatched junction nucleotides: 7. CDR1 GTSNPN and CDR2 SVGIG come from the germline V gene (reference sequence). CDR3 length equals 14 residues. The CDR3 coding sequence is TGTGCCTGGTCCCGGGACAGGGGATTCACTGAAGCTTTCTTT. Protein product: CAWSRDRGFTEAFF.

The J gene is TRBJ2-1, the V gene TRBV12-5; 10 bases are a match to TRBD2. V was pared by 0 bases and J by 0 bases, with 11 bases of the junction left unmatched. The CDR3 has 20 amino acids. The germline V gene encodes CDR1 LGHNT and CDR2 FRNRAP. The DNA for the CDR3 is TGTGCTAGTGGTTTGGTACCTGGTAGCGGGAGGTATCTCTCCTACAATGAGCAGTTCTTC. It codes for CASGLVPGSGRYLSYNEQFF. The full variable domain, completed using reference TRBV12-5 and TRBJ2-1, is DARVTQTPRHKVTEMGQEVTMRCQPILGHNTVFWYRQTMMQGLELLAYFRNRAPLDDSGMPKDRFSAEMPDATLATLKIQPSEPRDSAVYFCASGLVPGSGRYLSYNEQFFGPGTRLTVL.

This clone has only a few counts. This chain joins TRBV9 and TRBJ1-3; D not resolved. Germline lookup yields CDR1 SGDLS and CDR2 YYNGEE. V lost 0 bases to trimming and J lost 0 bases, with 10 bases between them. The length of the CDR3 is 16 residues. The CDR3 DNA follows: TGTGCCAGCAGCGTAGCTACGGGGATCTCTGGAAACACCATATATTTT. Amino acid sequence: CASSVATGISGNTIYF.

This clone appeared a few times. The chain has TRBV7-9 and TRBJ2-7, with TRBD1 identical over 7 bases. CDR3 length equals 17 residues. Germline CDR1 reads SEHNR; CDR2 reads FQNEAQ (reference sequence). V was clipped by 5 bases and J by 1 base; unmatched bases: 14. The CDR3 is CASSLPKGTANSYEQYF. CDR3 bases: TGTGCCAGCAGCCTACCTAAAGGGACAGCGAATTCCTACGAGCAGTACTTC. Based on the CDR3 plus reference TRBV7-9 and TRBJ2-7, the full variable domain is DTGVSQNPRHKITKRGQNVTFRCDPISEHNRLYWYRQTLGQGPEFLTYFQNEAQLEKSRLLSDRFSAERPKGSFSTLEIQRTEQGDSAMYLCASSLPKGTANSYEQYFGPGTRLTVT.

To note about this clone: At one of its ends the junction is not consistent with the germline gene, which may arise from a read error. This rearrangement joins TRBV11-2 to TRBJ1-1; 7 nucleotides line up with TRBD1. This CDR3 spans 15 amino acids. Germline V lookup: CDR1 SGHAT, CDR2 FQNNGV. The CDR3 DNA reads as TGTGCCAGCAGCGTAGACAGGGCGGCAGGCACTGAAGCTTTCTTT. It codes for CASSVDRAAGTEAFF.